The table lists the clone carrying this T cell receptor (beta chain) with a few counts. The antigen is unknown. This record belongs to a study of identical twins. Template switching added a universal primer site; cDNA carried unique molecular identifiers. TCRdb re-analysed the 5' RACE reads in MiXCR, keeping a single row per CDR3 protein. The table has 400,000 to 500,000 distinct CDR3 sequences, approximately 17% seen once; the top ten hold 12%. This CDR3 is built from 15 residues. V dropped 4 bases and J dropped 4; count of bases not matched to a gene: 9. Whole-study results and caveats: Abundant beta clonotypes from cord blood bore fewer insertions; memory repertoires lacked this pattern. Modelling approaches yielded underestimates of out-of-frame TCR alpha sharing between monozygotic twins.

The origin of this receptor is a man aged 50 to 59 in good health. Material for sequencing was naive T cells sorted from blood. This chain joins TRBV12-3 or TRBV12-4 and TRBJ2-5; TRBD2 matches 7 bases. CDR3: CASSWASGLIETQYF. DNA for the CDR3: TGTGCCAGCAGTTGGGCTAGCGGATTGATAGAGACCCAGTACTTC.